This TCR beta chain was documented in a study of human T cells and chemical hapten exposure. Germline CDR1 is SGHRS and CDR2 is YFSETQ. Germline trimming cut 1 base from V and 5 bases from J; bases unmatched to any gene: 0. The CDR3 covers 14 residues. This clonotype was recorded many times. TCRdb reprocessed the RACE reads with MiXCR, giving one entry per CDR3 protein. The sample holds tens of thousands of distinct CDR3 sequences, about 10% seen once. Regarding time point: patch test 1, 2 weeks after DPC sensitization. Treatment given: therapeutic diphenylcyclopropenone sensitization with weekly scalp DPC. Drawing of blood took place ahead of applying each patch test.

Sample: whole blood, taken in connection with sensitization to the hapten diphenylcyclopropenone (DPC). The sequence came from a woman aged 55-75 years with alopecia areata. Some clones in this sample may be carry-over from other donors' samples. This sequence joins TRBV5-1 and TRBJ2-3, with 11 bases that match TRBD2. The CDR3 DNA reads TGCGCCAGCAGCTTGCTAGCGGGGGGAGATACGCAGTATTTT. Its translation is CASSLLAGGDTQYF. Drawing the rest from reference TRBV5-1 and TRBJ2-3, the complete variable domain is KAGVTQTPRYLIKTRGQQVTLSCSPISGHRSVSWYQQTPGQGLQFLFEYFSETQRNKGNFPGRFSGRQFSNSRSEMNVSTLELGDSALYLCASSLLAGGDTQYFGPGTRLTVL.